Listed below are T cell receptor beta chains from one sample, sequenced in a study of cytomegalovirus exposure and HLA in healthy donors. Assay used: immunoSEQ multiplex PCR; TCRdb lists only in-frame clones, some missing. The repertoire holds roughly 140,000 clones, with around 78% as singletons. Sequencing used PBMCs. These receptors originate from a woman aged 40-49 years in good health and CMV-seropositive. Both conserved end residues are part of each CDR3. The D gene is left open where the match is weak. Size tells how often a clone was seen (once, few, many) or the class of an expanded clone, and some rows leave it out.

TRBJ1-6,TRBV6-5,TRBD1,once,CASSYDRGSSPLHF,TGTGCCAGCAGTTACGACAGGGGGAGTTCACCCCTCCACTTT
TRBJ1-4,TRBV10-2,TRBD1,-,CASSLGQGPNEKLFF,TGCGCCAGCAGCTTAGGACAGGGACCAAATGAAAAACTGTTTTTT
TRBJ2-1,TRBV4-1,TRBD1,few,CASSPGQGANEQFF,TGCGCCAGCAGCCCGGGACAGGGGGCAAATGAGCAGTTCTTC
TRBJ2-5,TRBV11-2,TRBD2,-,CASSPNPGLAGETQYF,TGTGCCAGCAGCCCAAACCCGGGACTAGCGGGAGAGACCCAGTACTTC
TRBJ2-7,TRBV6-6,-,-,CASSYADSTYEQYF,TGTGCCAGCAGTTACGCGGACAGCACTTACGAGCAGTACTTC
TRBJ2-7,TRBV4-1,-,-,CASSQARDSAYEQYF,TGCGCCAGCAGCCAGGCCCGGGACTCGGCCTACGAGCAGTACTTC
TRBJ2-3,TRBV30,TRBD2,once,CAWSLGGASTDTQYF,TGTGCCTGGAGCCTCGGGGGGGCCAGCACAGATACGCAGTATTTT
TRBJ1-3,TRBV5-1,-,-,CASSLERGNSGNTIYF,TGCGCCAGCAGCTTGGAAAGGGGGAACTCTGGAAACACCATATATTTT
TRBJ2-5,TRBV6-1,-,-,CASSELVETQYF,TGTGCCAGCAGTGAACTAGTCGAGACCCAGTACTTC
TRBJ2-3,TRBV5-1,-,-,CASSFSRADTQYF,TGCGCCAGCAGCTTTTCCAGGGCAGATACGCAGTATTTT
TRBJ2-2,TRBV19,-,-,CASSRYRQAGSTGELFF,TGTGCCAGTAGTCGCTACCGACAGGCAGGGAGCACCGGGGAGCTGTTTTTT
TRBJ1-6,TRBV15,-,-,CATSRAYLNSPLHF,TGTGCCACCAGCAGAGCCTATCTGAATTCACCCCTCCACTTT
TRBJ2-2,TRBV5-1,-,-,CASSLRASSGAGELFF,TGCGCCAGCAGCTTGAGGGCCTCTTCGGGAGCCGGGGAGCTGTTTTTT
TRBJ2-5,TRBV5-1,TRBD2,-,CASSFFLAAGETQYF,TGCGCCAGCAGCTTTTTCCTAGCGGCGGGGGAGACCCAGTACTTC
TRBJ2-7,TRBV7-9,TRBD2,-,CASSRTSGRGSEQYF,TGTGCCAGCAGCCGGACTAGCGGGAGAGGGTCCGAGCAGTACTTC
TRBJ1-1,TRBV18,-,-,CASSPRMAGNTEAFF,TGTGCCAGCTCACCAAGAATGGCGGGGAACACTGAAGCTTTCTTT
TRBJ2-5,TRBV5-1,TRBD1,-,CASSLEGARETQYF,TGCGCCAGCAGCTTGGAGGGGGCGCGGGAGACCCAGTACTTC
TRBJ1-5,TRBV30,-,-,CAWSQGMNQPQHF,TGTGCCTGGAGTCAGGGGATGAATCAGCCCCAGCATTTT
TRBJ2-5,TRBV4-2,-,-,CASSQDLGGRQETQYF,TGTGCCAGCAGCCAAGATCTTGGCGGGCGACAAGAGACCCAGTACTTC
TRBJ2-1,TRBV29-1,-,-,CSVENRRAFGNEQFF,TGCAGCGTTGAAAACCGGAGGGCCTTTGGCAATGAGCAGTTCTTC
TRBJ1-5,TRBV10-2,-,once,CASPRGGQPQHF,TGCGCCAGCCCCCGGGGAGGGCAGCCCCAGCATTTT
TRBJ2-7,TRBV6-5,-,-,CASSSNGGREQYF,TGTGCCAGCAGTTCCAATGGAGGGCGTGAGCAGTACTTC
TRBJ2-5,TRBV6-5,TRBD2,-,CASGTTKETQYF,TGTGCCAGCGGGACTACCAAAGAGACCCAGTACTTC
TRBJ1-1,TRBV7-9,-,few,CASSTEAGTEAFF,TGTGCCAGCAGCACCGAAGCGGGCACTGAAGCTTTCTTT
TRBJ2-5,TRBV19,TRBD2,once,CASSHPGLAGGKTQYF,TGTGCCAGTAGTCACCCGGGACTAGCGGGGGGGAAGACCCAGTACTTC
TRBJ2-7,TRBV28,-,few,CASSLSVNQGGQYF,TGTGCCAGCAGTTTATCGGTGAATCAAGGAGGGCAGTACTTC
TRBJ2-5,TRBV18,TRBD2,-,CASSPPGTSFGTQYF,TGTGCCAGCTCACCACCCGGGACTAGTTTTGGGACCCAGTACTTC
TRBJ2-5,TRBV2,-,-,CASSGVQQETQYF,TGTGCCAGCAGCGGGGTACAGCAAGAGACCCAGTACTTC
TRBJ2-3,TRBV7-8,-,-,CASSRGPPGTDTQYF,TGTGCCAGCAGCCGAGGCCCCCCCGGCACAGATACGCAGTATTTT
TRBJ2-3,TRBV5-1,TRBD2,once,CASSKLAGGTDTQYF,TGCGCCAGCAGCAAACTAGCGGGAGGTACAGATACGCAGTATTTT
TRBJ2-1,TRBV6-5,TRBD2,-,CASSYDSGLADNEQFF,TGTGCCAGCAGTTACGATTCGGGACTAGCGGACAATGAGCAGTTCTTC
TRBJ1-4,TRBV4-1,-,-,CASSQESVGGRKLFF,TGCGCCAGCAGCCAAGAAAGCGTGGGGGGGCGGAAACTGTTTTTT
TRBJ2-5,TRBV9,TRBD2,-,CASSVAGGSQETQYF,TGTGCCAGCAGCGTAGCGGGAGGGAGCCAAGAGACCCAGTACTTC
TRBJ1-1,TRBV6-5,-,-,CASSYGGANTEAFF,TGTGCCAGCAGTTACGGGGGGGCGAACACTGAAGCTTTCTTT
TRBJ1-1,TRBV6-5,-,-,CASSTHLGTSPEAFF,TGTGCCAGCAGTACTCACCTTGGGACTTCGCCGGAAGCTTTCTTT
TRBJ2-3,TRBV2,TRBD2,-,CASGLAGDTDTQYF,TGTGCCAGCGGACTAGCGGGGGACACAGATACGCAGTATTTT
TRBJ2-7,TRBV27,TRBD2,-,CASAPPTPSGRAGIYEQYF,TGTGCCAGCGCTCCTCCAACCCCTAGCGGGAGGGCCGGGATCTACGAGCAGTACTTC
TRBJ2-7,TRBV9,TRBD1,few,CASSVGGQGPPYEQYF,TGTGCCAGCAGCGTGGGGGGACAGGGCCCACCCTACGAGCAGTACTTC
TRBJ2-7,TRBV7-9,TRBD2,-,CASSPAGLAGEYF,TGTGCCAGCAGTCCAGCGGGGCTAGCGGGAGAATACTTC
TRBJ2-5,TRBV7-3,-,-,CASSPGSGQETQYF,TGTGCCAGCAGCCCCGGATCGGGCCAAGAGACCCAGTACTTC
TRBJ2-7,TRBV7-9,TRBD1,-,CASSSPGTGSNEQYF,TGTGCCAGCAGCTCGCCCGGGACAGGGTCCAACGAGCAGTACTTC
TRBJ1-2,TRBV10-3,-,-,CAISKQTGNYGYTF,TGTGCCATCAGTAAACAAACAGGGAACTATGGCTACACCTTC
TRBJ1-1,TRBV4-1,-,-,CASSQWEGNTEAFF,TGCGCCAGCAGCCAATGGGAGGGTAACACTGAAGCTTTCTTT
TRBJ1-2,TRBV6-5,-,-,CASSYRGGRNTF,TGTGCCAGCAGTTACCGAGGAGGTCGGAACACCTTC
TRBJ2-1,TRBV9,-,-,CASSVVPFPGQNNEQFF,TGTGCCAGCAGCGTAGTCCCCTTCCCAGGACAGAACAATGAGCAGTTCTTC
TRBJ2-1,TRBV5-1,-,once,CASSLPTTHNEQFF,TGCGCCAGCAGCTTGCCAACTACCCACAATGAGCAGTTCTTC